The 22 T cell receptor beta chains presented below share a single source sample, sequenced in a study of T-cell reconstitution after alpha-beta-depleted transplantation in children. This sample's TCRbeta library carried unique molecular identifier barcodes. TCRdb re-analysed the PCR reads in MiXCR, keeping a single row per CDR3 protein. Seen here are approximately 230,000 distinct CDR3 sequences, over 20% observed once, and the top ten hold roughly 2.7%. The source material was PBMCs, sampled before TCRalphabeta/CD19-depleted stem cell transplant. The source is a girl aged 2 to 9 with Fanconi anemia, due to receive a stem cell transplant.

The CDR3 loop is CATSDHRLAGPGELFF. The CDR3 nucleotides are TGTGCCACCAGTGATCATCGACTAGCGGGACCCGGGGAGCTGTTTTTT. The V gene is TRBV24-1, the J gene TRBJ2-2, with TRBD2 identical over 11 bases. Unmatched junction bases numbered 5, after V lost 3 bases and J lost 6 bases. Germline lookup yields CDR1 KGHDR and CDR2 SFDVKD. CDR3 length: 16 residues.

The chain couples TRBV29-1 to TRBJ1-2; D might be TRBD1 (6 bases). V lost 7 bases and J 4 bases, leaving 16 bases between the germline ends. Germline CDR1 SQVTM, CDR2 ANQGSEA. The CDR3 spans 13 residues. DNA for the CDR3: TGCAGCGCCCACAGGGTAGGGAGCTATGGCTACACCTTC. Translating it yields CSAHRVGSYGYTF.

This chain connects TRBV7-8 to TRBJ2-5; D unclear. CDR3 length: 13 amino acids. V lost 2 bases to trimming and J lost 5 bases, with 9 bases between them. CDR1 is SGHVS, CDR2 FQNEAQ, per germline. This chain's CDR3 is CASSLFRSETQYF. The CDR3 nucleotides are TGTGCCAGCAGCTTATTTCGCAGCGAGACCCAGTACTTC. Based on the CDR3 plus reference TRBV7-8 and TRBJ2-5, the full variable domain is GAGVSQSPRYKVAKRGQDVALRCDPISGHVSLFWYQQALGQGPEFLTYFQNEAQLDKSGLPSDRFFAERPEGSVSTLKIQRTQQEDSAVYLCASSLFRSETQYFGPGTRLLVL.

The rearrangement uses TRBV20-1 and TRBJ1-1, with 9 bases lining up with TRBD1. CDR1 is DFQATT and CDR2 is SNEGSKA in the germline V gene (reference sequence). Germline trimming cut 5 bases from V and 1 base from J; bases unmatched to any gene: 5. The CDR3 length is 14 residues. In DNA, the CDR3 is TGCAGTGCTGGAGGACAGGGGTGGAACACTGAAGCTTTCTTT. Its translation is CSAGGQGWNTEAFF.

This clonotype appeared many times. This chain uses TRBV4-1 with TRBJ1-2; D ambiguous. Germline assignment: CDR1 MGHRA and CDR2 YSYEKL. With 0 bases removed from V and 4 bases from J, the gap between germline ends came to 12 bases. The CDR3 contains 15 residues. CDR3 DNA: TGCGCCAGCAGCCAAGATGGGAAAAGGAGCTATGGCTACACCTTC. This translates into CASSQDGKRSYGYTF.

This clonotype was counted only a few times. The chain links TRBV18 to TRBJ2-6, with D unclear. Germline values: CDR1 KGHSH, CDR2 LQKENI. This CDR3 contains 16 residues. With 3 bases removed from V and 2 bases from J, the gap between germline ends came to 11 bases. CDR3 DNA sequence: TGTGCCAGCTCACCGAGTTTAGGGACTGGGGCCAACGTCCTGACTTTC. Its protein is CASSPSLGTGANVLTF.

Ten or more counts support this clonotype. The chain combines TRBV29-1 with TRBJ2-5; no definite D call. V lost 3 bases, J lost 5 bases, and 13 bases lay in between. The CDR3 extends over 13 amino acids. Germline V gives CDR1 SQVTM, CDR2 ANQGSEA. CDR3: CSVDRRVIETQYF. Here the CDR3 DNA reads TGCAGCGTTGACCGAAGAGTGATCGAGACCCAGTACTTC. Complete variable domain (other parts from reference TRBV29-1 and TRBJ2-5): SAVISQKPSRDICQRGTSLTIQCQVDSQVTMMFWYRQQPGQSLTLIATANQGSEATYESGFVIDKFPISRPNLTFSTLTVSNMSPEDSSIYLCSVDRRVIETQYFGPGTRLLVL.

J is TRBJ2-1 and V is TRBV20-1, with D tentatively TRBD1 (5 bases). V was shortened by 2 bases and J by 2 bases, with 16 bases between the two germline ends. The CDR3 has 16 amino acids. Germline V gene sequence: CDR1 DFQATT, CDR2 SNEGSKA (reference sequence). CDR3 sequence: CSARFRVQITYNEQFF. CDR3 sequence (DNA): TGCAGTGCTAGATTCAGGGTACAAATCACCTACAATGAGCAGTTCTTC.

V and J are TRBV11-2 and TRBJ2-1; D perhaps matches TRBD2 (6 bases). Trimming took off 8 bases at V and 10 bases at J, with 15 bases between the two ends. This CDR3 spans 12 amino acids. Germline CDR1 SGHAT, CDR2 FQNNGV. In DNA form, the CDR3 reads TGTGCCAGCGCCAGATGGGGGGAAGAGCAGTTCTTC. The encoded protein is CASARWGEEQFF.

This clonotype came up many times. The chain couples TRBV29-1 to TRBJ2-3; D gene ambiguous. The CDR3 is 16 residues long. Trimming stripped 3 bases from V and 0 bases from J, with 16 bases between. CDR1 is SQVTM, CDR2 ANQGSEA, per germline. This CDR3 is CSVEGSRQTSTDTQYF. The CDR3 DNA follows: TGCAGCGTTGAGGGCTCGCGGCAAACTAGCACAGATACGCAGTATTTT.

This clonotype was detected ten times or more. This chain connects TRBV29-1 to TRBJ1-1, with a weak D call TRBD1 (6 bases). Per germline, CDR1 SQVTM and CDR2 ANQGSEA. The CDR3 is 14 residues long. Trimming took off 0 bases at V and 1 base at J, with 9 bases between the two ends. The CDR3 DNA reads as TGCAGCGTTGAAGAGCAAGGGGGGAACACTGAAGCTTTCTTT. This gives the protein CSVEEQGGNTEAFF.

V is TRBV23-1 and J is TRBJ2-5; 8 positions agree with TRBD2. TRBV23-1 is an open reading frame whose function is uncertain. The CDR3 is 19 amino acids. The trim removed 7 bases at V and 4 bases at J, leaving 23 bases unmatched. The CDR3 is CASNLAGGGDGVGGETQYF. In nucleotides, the CDR3 is TGCGCCAGCAACCTAGCGGGCGGAGGAGACGGAGTCGGCGGAGAGACCCAGTACTTC.

This clonotype is a singleton in its sample. The chain uses TRBV6-1 and TRBJ2-3; 8 bases are a match to TRBD2. Germline CDR1 MNHNS, CDR2 SASEGT. The CDR3 runs to 18 residues. The V and J ends lost 7 bases and 2 bases, in that order; junction bases with no gene match: 17. The CDR3 bases are TGTGCCAGCACCAAGCGCCGAGGACTAGCCGGTATCACAGATACGCAGTATTTT. Its translation: CASTKRRGLAGITDTQYF.

The chain links TRBV7-3 to TRBJ1-1; no clear D. Germline CDR1 is SGHTA and CDR2 is FQGTGA. Trimming removed 1 base at V and 3 bases at J, with 6 bases between. The CDR3 has 13 residues. CDR3 sequence reads: CASSLIGDTEAFF. DNA of the CDR3: TGTGCCAGCAGCTTAATCGGGGACACTGAAGCTTTCTTT.

The rearrangement links TRBV6-5 to TRBJ2-1; D possibly matches TRBD1 or TRBD2 (5 bases each). The CDR3 extends over 19 amino acids. The germline gives CDR1 MNHEY, CDR2 SVGAGI. The ends were cut back, 4 bases at V and 0 bases at J, with 22 bases in the middle. The CDR3 loop reads CASSFRGAGSIPSYNEQFF. DNA for the CDR3: TGTGCCAGCAGTTTTCGAGGGGCAGGGAGTATCCCCTCCTACAATGAGCAGTTCTTC.

This clonotype was detected only a few times. V gene TRBV9 combines with J gene TRBJ2-4; D perhaps matches TRBD2 (7 bases). Trimming removed 2 bases at V and 0 bases at J, with 15 bases between. This CDR3 is 17 amino acids long. Germline V gene sequence: CDR1 SGDLS, CDR2 YYNGEE. CDR3 protein: CASSVVDGGLAKNIQYF. The DNA for the CDR3 is TGTGCCAGCAGCGTCGTCGACGGGGGGCTAGCCAAAAACATTCAGTACTTC. Variable domain in full (rest from reference TRBV9 and TRBJ2-4): DSGVTQTPKHLITATGQRVTLRCSPRSGDLSVYWYQQSLDQGLQFLIQYYNGEERAKGNILERFSAQQFPDLHSELNLSSLELGDSALYFCASSVVDGGLAKNIQYFGAGTRLSVL.

This clonotype has a handful of counts. The chain uses TRBV28 and TRBJ1-2, with D possibly being TRBD1 (6 bases). CDR1 is MDHEN and CDR2 is SYDVKM in the germline V gene. V was cut by 8 bases and J by 4 bases, with 23 bases left in between. The CDR3 has 16 residues. The CDR3 DNA is TGTGCCAGCGGGAGTCTTGTAAGGCAGGGGATCTATGGCTACACCTTC. This encodes CASGSLVRQGIYGYTF.

This clonotype was seen many times. The chain recombines TRBV6-5 with TRBJ2-2; D unclear. With 5 bases removed from V and 1 base from J, the gap between germline ends came to 5 bases. There are 13 residues in the CDR3. From germline, CDR1 is MNHEY and CDR2 SVGAGI. DNA of the CDR3: TGTGCCAGCAGTAACCAGAACACCGGGGAGCTGTTTTTT. This gives the protein CASSNQNTGELFF.

This clonotype was seen many times. The V gene is TRBV29-1, the J gene TRBJ1-1; a weak D match, TRBD1 (5 bases). Trimming cost V 4 bases and J 2 bases, with 11 bases left between them. This CDR3 is built from 13 residues. From germline, CDR1 is SQVTM and CDR2 ANQGSEA. In nucleotides, the CDR3 is TGCAGCGTTGGACAGCTACCAAACACTGAAGCTTTCTTT. Its protein product is CSVGQLPNTEAFF.

This clonotype has a count of ten or more. This rearrangement joins TRBV20-1 to TRBJ1-5, with 8 bases that match TRBD1. The CDR3 consists of 17 residues. The J segment lost 0 bases and the V segment lost 4 bases, leaving 11 bases of the junction unmatched. The germline gives CDR1 DFQATT, CDR2 SNEGSKA (reference sequence). CDR3 sequence: CSATGQVLEYSNQPQHF. CDR3 DNA: TGCAGTGCTACGGGACAGGTCCTGGAATATAGCAATCAGCCCCAGCATTTT.

This clonotype was seen more than once but under ten times. The V gene is TRBV7-2, the J gene TRBJ2-2, with D perhaps matching TRBD2 (6 bases). The CDR3 extends over 16 amino acids. Trimming left V 1 base short and J 1 base short, with 10 bases between. CDR1 SGHTA and CDR2 FQGNSA come from the germline V gene. In DNA form, the CDR3 reads TGTGCCAGCAGCTTAGTACGGGGGTTGAACACCGGGGAGCTGTTTTTT. Residues: CASSLVRGLNTGELFF.

This clonotype came up many times. The chain is built from TRBV4-2 and TRBJ2-1, with D unclear. From germline, CDR1 is LGHNA and CDR2 YNFKEQ. V was trimmed by 0 bases and J by 3 bases, leaving 21 bases between them. The CDR3 has 19 amino acids. CDR3 in DNA: TGTGCCAGCAGCCAAGAATTGGGTCGTCTAGAACGTAACTACAATGAGCAGTTCTTC. Translating it yields CASSQELGRLERNYNEQFF.